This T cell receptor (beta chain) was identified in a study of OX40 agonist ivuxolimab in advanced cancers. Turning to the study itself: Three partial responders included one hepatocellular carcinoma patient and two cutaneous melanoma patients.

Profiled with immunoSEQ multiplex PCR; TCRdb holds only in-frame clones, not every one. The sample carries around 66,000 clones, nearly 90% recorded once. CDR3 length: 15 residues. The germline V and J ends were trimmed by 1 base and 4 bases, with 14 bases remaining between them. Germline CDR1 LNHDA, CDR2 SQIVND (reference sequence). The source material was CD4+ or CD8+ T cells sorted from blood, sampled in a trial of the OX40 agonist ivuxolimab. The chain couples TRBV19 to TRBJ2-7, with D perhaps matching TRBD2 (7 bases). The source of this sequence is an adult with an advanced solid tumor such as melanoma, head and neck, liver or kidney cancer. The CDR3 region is CASSIVRGARYEQYF. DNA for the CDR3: TGTGCCAGTAGTATAGTTCGGGGGGCGCGGTACGAGCAGTACTTC.